Below are 10 T cell receptor beta chains sequenced from a single sample in a study of technical replicates of blood from a few donors. Sequencing was performed with immunoSEQ multiplex PCR; in TCRdb, only in-frame clones are kept and a portion is missing. The sample yields nearly 70,000 clones, around 91% seen once. The specimen was T cells isolated from PBMCs. Receptors were obtained from a human donor in good health.

V is TRBV27 and J is TRBJ1-1, with D perhaps TRBD1 (5 bases). Germline CDR1 and CDR2: MNHEY and SMNVEV (reference sequence). The length of the CDR3 is 15 residues. The V end was cut by 0 bases, the J end by 4 bases, with 12 bases between. The CDR3 protein is CASSLSSWGGTEAFF. As DNA, the CDR3 is TGTGCCAGCAGTTTATCGTCTTGGGGGGGCACTGAAGCTTTCTTT.

V is TRBV11-2 and J is TRBJ2-4; TRBD2 agrees at 12 bases. The CDR3 is 18 residues long. Looked up from germline, CDR1 is SGHAT and CDR2 is FQNNGV. V shed 6 bases and J 2 bases; nucleotides not matched to a gene: 11. In nucleotides, the CDR3 is TGTGCCAGCAGAATGACTAGCGGGAGTCTTATAACCAAAAACATTCAGTACTTC. Amino acids: CASRMTSGSLITKNIQYF.

This sequence joins TRBV4-1 and TRBJ2-7, with D unresolved. The V and J ends lost 2 bases and 4 bases respectively, with 15 bases between them. This CDR3 has 15 residues. Germline CDR1 reads MGHRA; CDR2 reads YSYEKL. CDR3 nucleotides: TGCGCCAGCAGCCAACAGGCAGTCAATCCTTACGAGCAGTACTTC. Amino acids: CASSQQAVNPYEQYF.

V gene TRBV2 combines with J gene TRBJ2-1, with 8 bases matching TRBD2. The V gene end was trimmed by 8 bases and the J gene end by 8 bases; junction bases not matched to a gene: 11. The germline V gene encodes CDR1 SNHLY and CDR2 FYNNEI. CDR3 size: 14 residues. CDR3 sequence reads: CASLPGLGIYEQFF. In nucleotides, the CDR3 is TGTGCCAGCCTCCCGGGACTAGGCATTTATGAGCAGTTCTTC. Together with reference TRBV2 and TRBJ2-1, the CDR3 gives the full variable domain: EPEVTQTPSHQVTQMGQEVILRCVPISNHLYFYWYRQILGQKVEFLVSFYNNEISEKSEIFDDQFSVERPDGSNFTLKIRSTKLEDSAMYFCASLPGLGIYEQFFGPGTRLTVL.

This chain uses TRBV6-1 with TRBJ1-2; maybe TRBD1 (6 bases). With 6 bases removed from V and 4 bases from J, the gap between germline ends came to 12 bases. Germline V lookup: CDR1 MNHNS, CDR2 SASEGT. This CDR3 comprises 13 residues. In DNA form, the CDR3 reads TGTGCCAGCAGGTCGGGACACAGCTATGGCTACACCTTC. This encodes CASRSGHSYGYTF.

The rearrangement links TRBV19 to TRBJ2-1; 7 bases are shared with TRBD1. With 5 bases clipped from V and 10 bases from J, the junction kept 8 bases outside the gene matches. This CDR3 contains 13 residues. Germline CDR1 is LNHDA and CDR2 is SQIVND (reference sequence). The CDR3, as DNA: TGTGCCAGTAGTCAGGGACAGCTTCTGGAGCAGTTCTTC. This encodes CASSQGQLLEQFF.

The chain combines TRBV27 with TRBJ1-1; tentatively, D is TRBD1 (5 bases). Trimming took 2 bases from V and 4 from J, leaving 8 bases between them. The length of the CDR3 is 13 residues. The V gene's germline CDR1 is MNHEY and CDR2 SMNVEV (reference sequence). Written as DNA, the CDR3 is TGTGCCAGCAGTTTACAGGGTACCACTGAAGCTTTCTTT. Protein: CASSLQGTTEAFF.

The chain combines TRBV11-2 with TRBJ2-1, with a possible D match to TRBD1 (5 bases). Germline CDR1 is SGHAT and CDR2 is FQNNGV. The V gene lost 4 bases and the J gene lost 5 bases, with 9 bases spanning the gap. This CDR3 spans 13 amino acids. The CDR3 is CASSYVQDNEQFF. CDR3 coding DNA: TGTGCCAGCAGCTATGTACAGGACAATGAGCAGTTCTTC.

The V and J genes are TRBV19 and TRBJ1-5; 9 bases map to TRBD1. The CDR3 is 15 amino acids. Germline V lookup: CDR1 LNHDA, CDR2 SQIVND (reference sequence). The ends lost 6 bases at V and 0 bases at J; junction bases unmatched: 3. CDR3 in DNA: TGTGCCAGTAGCCTACAGGGGGCTAGCAATCAGCCCCAGCATTTT. Protein sequence: CASSLQGASNQPQHF.

The V call is TRBV28, the J call TRBJ1-2, with D unclear. Trimming cost V 6 bases and J 4 bases, with 12 bases left between them. This CDR3 is built from 13 residues. The germline V gene has CDR1 MDHEN and CDR2 SYDVKM. The CDR3 here is CASSPAGFYGYTF. The CDR3 bases are TGTGCCAGCAGCCCCGCAGGATTCTATGGCTACACCTTC.